This T cell receptor beta chain was sequenced in a study of blood T cell repertoires in COVID-19 (dated by TCRdb to 2018 to 2020). Broadly, across the study: Collaborator samples came from the United States, Italy and Spain and covered acute and convalescent phases of COVID-19. The repertoires were released in a freely available public database intended as a resource for research on the immune response to SARS-CoV-2. The dataset comprised deeply sampled blood TCRbeta repertoires from subjects exposed to, actively infected with, or recovered from COVID-19. Nearly every sample came with metadata listing a de-identified subject ID, COVID-19 status, age in years and sex. The samples were drawn from two sources: the first 160 participants of the ongoing ImmuneRACE study, and 1,000 to 1,500 subjects contributed by 6 global collaborators. The prospective study material was composed of cDNA or gDNA derived from T cells, B-cell-depleted T cells, or PBMCs. Where available, HLA class I and class II types were obtained from metadata supplied by the sample provider rather than from assay-based typing. The study at large found these results: How much clinical and demographic metadata was included differed by source and by participant, and the metadata was provided uncurated.

TCRbeta CDR3 regions were amplified from genomic DNA by means of the immunoSEQ Assay, a bias-controlled multiplex PCR. On the authors' methods: Nucleated cell counts per sample were estimated from amplification of reference gene primers within the assay. To quantify the absolute abundance of each unique TCRbeta CDR3 rearrangement, sequence reads were collapsed and filtered. Productive Simpson clonality was computed per sample as the square root of Simpson's diversity index over productive rearrangements. TCRdb's version of the immuneACCESS table is confined to in-frame rearrangements and falls short of the full clone set. An unresolved V gene accounts for under half of the shortfall where checked; the remainder is of unknown origin. V, J and clone size are those of that table, while D and trimming were read from the DNA. A total of 26,000 or so clones appear in this sample, about 90% of them only once. The ten most abundant clones make up less than 3% of the sample.

V and J lose 7 bases and 0 bases, and a span of 10 bases separates them. The CDR3 covers 14 residues, taking in both the cysteine and the phenylalanine. This entry keeps only the CDR3 DNA: 42 bases, framed from base 1. The germline V gene gives CDR1 as SNHLY and CDR2 as FYNNEI. Each collaborating institution followed its own protocols to collect whole blood in K2EDTA tubes. Collaborator samples were shipped for TCRbeta analysis as frozen whole blood, isolated PBMCs, or DNA extracted from either sample type. Remarks on this clone: There is no known antigen for this receptor. No per-base quality is available; no much larger clone lies one base away.

The chain links TRBV2 with TRBJ1-3; no D gene can be assigned with confidence. Sequenced input: peripheral blood. The clonotype was recovered from a human donor in a cohort sampled during active COVID-19. The CDR3 sequence is CASNVPGSGNTIYF. At the DNA level, the sequence is TGTGCCAGCAACGTGCCCGGCTCTGGAAACACCATATATTTT.